The clone carrying this T cell receptor (beta chain) showed up just once. Its target is unknown. The data belong to a study of shared clonotypes between healthy human individuals. Overall study findings and caveats: Having only a few donors restricted how much genetic and exposure-history diversity was captured.

Authors' analysis steps: Owing to the provision of junction-only sequences devoid of quality scores by immunoSEQ, filtering differed. Produced via immunoSEQ multiplex PCR; TCRdb's table is partial and in-frame only. V and J calls and clone size follow that table, whereas D and trimming were derived from the DNA. The sample shows approximately 510,000 clones, 79% of them seen only once. With V trimmed by 8 bases and J by 7 bases, 8 bases remained unmatched. The CDR3 is made up of 13 amino acids. Germline V gene data show CDR1 as MNHNY and CDR2 as SVGAGI (reference sequence). This sequence was found in a woman between 40 and 55 years old in good health. Some clones in this sample may be carry-over from other donors' samples. The chain recombines TRBV6-6 with TRBJ2-7; 10 bases are shared with TRBD2. Sequencing used PBMCs. The CDR3 reads CASASGRAGEQYF. The CDR3 DNA sequence: TGTGCCAGCGCAAGCGGGAGGGCAGGGGAGCAGTACTTC.